This section outlines one T cell receptor (beta chain) sequence together with its context. The data derive from a study of CD8+ T cells in alopecia areata. The CDR3 runs to 13 residues. V shed 5 bases and J 9 bases; nucleotides not matched to a gene: 8. Germline CDR1 SGHDT, CDR2 YYEEEE. It was from alopecia areata patients that lesional scalp punch biopsies and peripheral blood were collected. Following extraction, RNA underwent reverse transcription to cDNA, which served as the sequencing template. Clones were read by immunoSEQ multiplex PCR, and TCRdb kept only the in-frame ones, dropping some. Here the sample spans 120,000 to 150,000 clones, approximately 45% being singletons.

The receptor's source is a human donor with alopecia areata. Sequencing input: CD4+ T cells sorted from blood. This chain connects TRBV5-6 to TRBJ2-1; the match to TRBD2 covers 7 bases. In DNA form, the CDR3 reads TGTGCCAGCAGTTATGGACTAGATGGTGAGCAGTTCTTC. Residues: CASSYGLDGEQFF. Full variable domain (remainder filled in from reference TRBV5-6 and TRBJ2-1): DAGVTQSPTHLIKTRGQQVTLRCSPKSGHDTVSWYQQALGQGPQFIFQYYEEEERQRGNFPDRFSGHQFPNYSSELNVNALLLGDSALYLCASSYGLDGEQFFGPGTRLTVL.